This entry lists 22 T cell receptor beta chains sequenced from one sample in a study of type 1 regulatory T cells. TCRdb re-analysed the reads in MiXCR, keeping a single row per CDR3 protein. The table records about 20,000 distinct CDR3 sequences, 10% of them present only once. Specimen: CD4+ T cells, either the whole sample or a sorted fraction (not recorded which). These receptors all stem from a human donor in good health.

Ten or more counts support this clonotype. The CDR3 spells CASSGGGTAKPGYTF. The CDR3 DNA follows: TGTGCCAGCAGTGGGGGGGGAACTGCGAAACCCGGCTACACCTTC. The chain joins TRBV12-3 or TRBV12-4 to TRBJ1-2, with D tentatively TRBD1 (5 bases). The CDR3 consists of 15 residues. Trimming took off 5 bases at V and 8 bases at J, with 21 bases between the two ends.

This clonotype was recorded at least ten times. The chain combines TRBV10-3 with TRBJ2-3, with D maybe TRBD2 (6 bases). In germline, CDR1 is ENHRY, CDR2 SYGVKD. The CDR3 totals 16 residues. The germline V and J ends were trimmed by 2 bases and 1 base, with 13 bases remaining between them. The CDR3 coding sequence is TGTGCCATCAGTGAGGACCCAGCGGGCCGCACAGATACGCAGTATTTT. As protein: CAISEDPAGRTDTQYF.

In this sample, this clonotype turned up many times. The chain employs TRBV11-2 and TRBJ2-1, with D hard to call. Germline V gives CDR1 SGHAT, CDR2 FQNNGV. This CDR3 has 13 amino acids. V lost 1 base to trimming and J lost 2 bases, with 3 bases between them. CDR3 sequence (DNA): TGTGCCAGCAGCTTAGGGGCCTACAATGAGCAGTTCTTC. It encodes CASSLGAYNEQFF.

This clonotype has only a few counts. The CDR3 region has the DNA TGTGCCACCAGCAGAGATTTGGGGGCAACTAATGAAAAACTGTTTTTT. Its translation is CATSRDLGATNEKLFF. V gene TRBV15 combines with J gene TRBJ1-4; possibly TRBD1 for D (5 bases). Germline loops: CDR1 LNHNV, CDR2 YYDKDF (reference sequence). Trimming shortened V by 0 bases and J by 0 bases, and 8 bases separated the two germline ends. The CDR3 is 16 residues long.

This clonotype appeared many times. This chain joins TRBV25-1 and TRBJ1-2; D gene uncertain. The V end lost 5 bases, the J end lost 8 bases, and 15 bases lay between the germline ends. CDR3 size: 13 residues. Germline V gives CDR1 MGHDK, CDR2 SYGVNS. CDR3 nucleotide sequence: TGTGCCAGCAGTCTCGACCGCAGGAGGGGCTACACCTTC. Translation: CASSLDRRRGYTF.

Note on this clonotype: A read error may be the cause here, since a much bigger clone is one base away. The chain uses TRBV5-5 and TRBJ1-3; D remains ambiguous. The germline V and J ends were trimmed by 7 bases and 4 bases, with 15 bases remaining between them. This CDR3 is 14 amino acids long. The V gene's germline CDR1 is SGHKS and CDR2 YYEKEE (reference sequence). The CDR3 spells CASELDSFGNTIYF. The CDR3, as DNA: TGTGCCAGCGAACTCGACTCCTTCGGAAACACCATATATTTT.

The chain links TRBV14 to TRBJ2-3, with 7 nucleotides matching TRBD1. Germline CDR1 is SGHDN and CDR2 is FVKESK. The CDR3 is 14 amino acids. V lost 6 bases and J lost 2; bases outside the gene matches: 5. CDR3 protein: CASRRGQNTDTQYF. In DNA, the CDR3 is TGTGCCAGCAGACGGGGACAGAACACAGATACGCAGTATTTT.

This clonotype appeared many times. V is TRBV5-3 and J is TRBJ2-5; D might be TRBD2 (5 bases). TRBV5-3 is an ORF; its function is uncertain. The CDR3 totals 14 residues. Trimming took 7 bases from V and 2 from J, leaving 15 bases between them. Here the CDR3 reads CARPGREDQETQYF. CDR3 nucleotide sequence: TGTGCCAGACCTGGACGGGAAGATCAAGAGACCCAGTACTTC.

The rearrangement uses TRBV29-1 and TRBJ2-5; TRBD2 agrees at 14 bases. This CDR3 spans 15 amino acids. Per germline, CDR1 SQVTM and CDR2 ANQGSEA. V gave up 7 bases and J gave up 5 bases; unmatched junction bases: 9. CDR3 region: CSGGLAGVGGETQYF. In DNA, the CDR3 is TGCAGCGGGGGACTAGCGGGAGTGGGAGGGGAGACCCAGTACTTC. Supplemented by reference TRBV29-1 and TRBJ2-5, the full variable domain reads SAVISQKPSRDICQRGTSLTIQCQVDSQVTMMFWYRQQPGQSLTLIATANQGSEATYESGFVIDKFPISRPNLTFSTLTVSNMSPEDSSIYLCSGGLAGVGGETQYFGPGTRLLVL.

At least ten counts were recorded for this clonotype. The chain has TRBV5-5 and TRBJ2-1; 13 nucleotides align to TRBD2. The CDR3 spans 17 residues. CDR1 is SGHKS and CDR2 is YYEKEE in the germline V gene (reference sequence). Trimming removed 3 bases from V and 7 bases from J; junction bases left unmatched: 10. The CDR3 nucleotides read TGTGCCAGCAGCTCCGAAAGGACTAGCGGGAGTACGAATGAGCAGTTCTTC. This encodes CASSSERTSGSTNEQFF. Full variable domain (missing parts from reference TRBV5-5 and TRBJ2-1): DAGVTQSPTHLIKTRGQQVTLRCSPISGHKSVSWYQQVLGQGPQFIFQYYEKEERGRGNFPDRFSARQFPNYSSELNVNALLLGDSALYLCASSSERTSGSTNEQFFGPGTRLTVL.

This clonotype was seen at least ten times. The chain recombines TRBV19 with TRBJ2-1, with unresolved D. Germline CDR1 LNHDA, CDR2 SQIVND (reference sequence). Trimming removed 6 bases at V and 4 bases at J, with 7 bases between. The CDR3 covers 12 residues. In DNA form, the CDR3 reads TGTGCCAGTAGGTCCCGATACAATGAGCAGTTCTTC. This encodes CASRSRYNEQFF. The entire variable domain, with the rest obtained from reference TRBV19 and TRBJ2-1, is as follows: DGGITQSPKYLFRKEGQNVTLSCEQNLNHDAMYWYRQDPGQGLRLIYYSQIVNDFQKGDIAEGYSVSREKKESFPLTVTSAQKNPTAFYLCASRSRYNEQFFGPGTRLTVL.

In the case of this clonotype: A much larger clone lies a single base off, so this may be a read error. The CDR3 region is CASSPGTPGNTIYF. The DNA of the CDR3 is TGTGCCAGCTCACCTGGGACCCCTGGAAACACCATATATTTT. This chain uses TRBV18 with TRBJ1-3; D is possibly TRBD1 (5 bases). V was cut by 3 bases and J by 2 bases, with 8 bases left in between. In germline, CDR1 is KGHSH, CDR2 LQKENI. This CDR3 has 14 residues.

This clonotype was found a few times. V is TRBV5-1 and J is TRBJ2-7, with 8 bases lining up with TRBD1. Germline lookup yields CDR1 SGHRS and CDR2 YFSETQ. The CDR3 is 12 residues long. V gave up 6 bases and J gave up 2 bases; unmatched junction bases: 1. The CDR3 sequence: CASNRGTYEQYF. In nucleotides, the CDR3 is TGCGCCAGCAACAGGGGGACCTACGAGCAGTACTTC.

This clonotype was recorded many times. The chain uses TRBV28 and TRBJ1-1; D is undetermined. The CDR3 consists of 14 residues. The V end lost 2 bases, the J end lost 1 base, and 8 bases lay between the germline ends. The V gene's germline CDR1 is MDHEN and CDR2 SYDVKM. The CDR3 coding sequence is TGTGCCAGCAGTTTACGACACCAGAACACTGAAGCTTTCTTT. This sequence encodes CASSLRHQNTEAFF.

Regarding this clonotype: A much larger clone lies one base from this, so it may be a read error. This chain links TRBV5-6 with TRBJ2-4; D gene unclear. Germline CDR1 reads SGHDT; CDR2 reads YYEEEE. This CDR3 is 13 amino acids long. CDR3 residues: CASNLWSVNIQYF. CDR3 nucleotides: TGTGCCAGCAACTTGTGGTCTGTGAACATTCAGTACTTC.

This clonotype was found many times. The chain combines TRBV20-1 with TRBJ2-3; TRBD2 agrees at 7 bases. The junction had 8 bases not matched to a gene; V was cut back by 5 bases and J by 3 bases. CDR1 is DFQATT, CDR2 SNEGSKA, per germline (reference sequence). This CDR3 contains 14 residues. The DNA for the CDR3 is TGCAGTGCTGCCACGGGAGGATCGACAGATACGCAGTATTTT. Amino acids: CSAATGGSTDTQYF.

DNA for the CDR3: TGTGCCAGCAGTTTATCTCTCTTCTCTGGGGCCAACGTCCTGACTTTC. It specifies CASSLSLFSGANVLTF. The rearrangement links TRBV27 to TRBJ2-6; D uncertain. The V end was cut by 0 bases, the J end by 0 bases, with 6 bases between. Per germline, CDR1 MNHEY and CDR2 SMNVEV (reference sequence). The CDR3 has 16 residues.

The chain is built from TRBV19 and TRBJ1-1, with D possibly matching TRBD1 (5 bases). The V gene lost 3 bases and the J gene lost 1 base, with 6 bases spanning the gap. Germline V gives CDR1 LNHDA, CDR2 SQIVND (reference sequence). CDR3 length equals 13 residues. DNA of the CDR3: TGTGCCAGTAGTATTGGACAGAACACTGAAGCTTTCTTT. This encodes CASSIGQNTEAFF.

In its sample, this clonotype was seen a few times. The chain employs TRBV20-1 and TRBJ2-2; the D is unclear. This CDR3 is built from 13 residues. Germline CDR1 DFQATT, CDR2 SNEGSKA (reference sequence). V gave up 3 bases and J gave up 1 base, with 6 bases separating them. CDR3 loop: CSASLGNTGELFF. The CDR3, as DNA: TGCAGTGCTAGTCTCGGGAACACCGGGGAGCTGTTTTTT.

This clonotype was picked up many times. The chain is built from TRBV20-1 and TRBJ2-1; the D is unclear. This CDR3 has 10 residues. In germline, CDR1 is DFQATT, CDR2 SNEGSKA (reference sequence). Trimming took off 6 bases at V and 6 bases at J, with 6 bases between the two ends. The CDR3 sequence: CSATSNEQFF. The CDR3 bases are TGCAGTGCCACATCCAATGAGCAGTTCTTC.

CDR3 coding DNA: TGTGCCACGACGACAAGATTCTGGGCAGGGGGTCGTTGGGAGCAGTACTTC. Translation: CATTTRFWAGGRWEQYF. The V and J genes are TRBV7-2 and TRBJ2-7; 7 bases are a match to TRBD1. The germline CDR1 and CDR2 sequences are SGHTA and FQGNSA. CDR3 length: 17 residues. With V trimmed by 10 bases and J by 7 bases, 25 bases remained unmatched.

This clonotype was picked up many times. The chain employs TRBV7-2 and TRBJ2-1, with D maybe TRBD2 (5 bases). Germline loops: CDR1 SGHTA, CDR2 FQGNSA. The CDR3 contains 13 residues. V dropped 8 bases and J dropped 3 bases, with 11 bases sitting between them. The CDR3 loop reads CASGPRGYNEQFF. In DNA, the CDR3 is TGTGCCAGCGGCCCTCGGGGCTACAATGAGCAGTTCTTC. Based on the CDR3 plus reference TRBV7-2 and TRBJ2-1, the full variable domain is GAGVSQSPSNKVTEKGKDVELRCDPISGHTALYWYRQSLGQGLEFLIYFQGNSAPDKSGLPSDRFSAERTGGSVSTLTIQRTQQEDSAVYLCASGPRGYNEQFFGPGTRLTVL.